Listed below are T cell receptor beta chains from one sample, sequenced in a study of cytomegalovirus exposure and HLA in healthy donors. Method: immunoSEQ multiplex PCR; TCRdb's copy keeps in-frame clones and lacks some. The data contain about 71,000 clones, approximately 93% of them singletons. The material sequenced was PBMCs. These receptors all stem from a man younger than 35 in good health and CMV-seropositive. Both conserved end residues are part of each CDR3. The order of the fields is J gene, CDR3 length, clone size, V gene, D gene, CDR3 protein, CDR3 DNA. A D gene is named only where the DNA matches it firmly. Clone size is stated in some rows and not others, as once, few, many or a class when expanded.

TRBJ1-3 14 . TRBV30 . CASPRVDSGNTIYF TGTGCCTCCCCACGGGTTGACTCTGGAAACACCATATATTTT
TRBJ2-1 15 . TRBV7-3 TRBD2 CASSLGAGANNEQFF TGTGCCAGCAGCTTAGGGGCGGGAGCTAATAATGAGCAGTTCTTC
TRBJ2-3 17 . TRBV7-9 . CASSLPLGLDDTDTQYF TGTGCCAGCAGCTTACCGCTGGGGCTAGACGACACAGATACGCAGTATTTT
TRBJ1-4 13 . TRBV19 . CASSTTGIEKLFF TGTGCCAGTAGTACGACAGGAATTGAAAAACTGTTTTTT
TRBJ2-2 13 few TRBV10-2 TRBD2 CASSVAGTGELFF TGCGCCAGCAGTGTAGCGGGGACCGGGGAGCTGTTTTTT
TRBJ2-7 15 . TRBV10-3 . CAISEPTRIGYEQYF TGTGCCATCAGTGAGCCGACTAGGATCGGATACGAGCAGTACTTC
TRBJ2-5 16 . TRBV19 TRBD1 CASSPGDRSFSETQYF TGTGCCAGTAGTCCCGGGGACAGGAGTTTTTCAGAGACCCAGTACTTC
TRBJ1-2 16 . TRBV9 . CASSGAEGGPVYGYTF TGTGCCAGCAGCGGGGCTGAGGGGGGGCCAGTTTATGGCTACACCTTC
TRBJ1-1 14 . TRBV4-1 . CASSLDRMNTEAFF TGCGCCAGCAGCCTAGACAGGATGAACACTGAAGCTTTCTTT
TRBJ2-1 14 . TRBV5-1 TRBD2 CASSLGPLGGEQFF TGCGCCAGCAGCTTGGGACCCCTGGGAGGGGAGCAGTTCTTC
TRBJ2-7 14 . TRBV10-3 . CAISDGRGGYEQYF TGTGCCATCAGTGATGGTAGGGGGGGATACGAGCAGTACTTC
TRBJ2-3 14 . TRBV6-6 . CASSYSNLADTQYF TGTGCCAGCAGTTACTCGAATCTAGCAGATACGCAGTATTTT
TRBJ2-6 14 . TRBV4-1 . CASRPILGANVLTF TGCGCCAGCAGACCCATACTGGGGGCCAACGTCCTGACTTTC
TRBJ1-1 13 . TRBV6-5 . CASSTGENTEAFF TGTGCCAGCAGCACAGGAGAAAACACTGAAGCTTTCTTT
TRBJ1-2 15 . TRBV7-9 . CASSLGNTGTYGYTF TGTGCCAGCAGCTTAGGAAACACAGGAACCTATGGCTACACCTTC
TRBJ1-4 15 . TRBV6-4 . CASSAGLTGDEKLFF TGTGCCAGCAGTGCGGGACTTACGGGGGATGAAAAACTGTTTTTT
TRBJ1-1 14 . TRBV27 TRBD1 CASTSGGSSTEAFF TGTGCCAGCACCTCAGGGGGCTCTTCCACTGAAGCTTTCTTT
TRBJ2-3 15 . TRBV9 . CASSVWTASTDTQYF TGTGCCAGCAGCGTATGGACAGCTAGCACAGATACGCAGTATTTT
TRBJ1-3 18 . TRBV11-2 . CASSLAPSAAGSGNTIYF TGTGCCAGCAGCTTAGCCCCCTCGGCGGCTGGCTCTGGAAACACCATATATTTT
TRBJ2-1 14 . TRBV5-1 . CASSLPSSGNEQFF TGCGCCAGCAGCCTACCGAGTAGCGGCAATGAGCAGTTCTTC
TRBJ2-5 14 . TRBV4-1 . CASAPQLNQETQYF TGCGCCTCCGCGCCGCAACTTAACCAAGAGACCCAGTACTTC
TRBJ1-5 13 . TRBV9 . CASSTAVDQPQHF TGTGCCAGCAGCACAGCGGTGGATCAGCCCCAGCATTTT
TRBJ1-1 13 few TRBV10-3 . CATLSTANTEAFF TGTGCCACCTTATCCACAGCGAACACTGAAGCTTTCTTT
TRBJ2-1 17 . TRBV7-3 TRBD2 CASSLTLLAGGGNEQFF TGTGCCAGCAGCTTAACGCTCCTAGCGGGAGGGGGGAATGAGCAGTTCTTC
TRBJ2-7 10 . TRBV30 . CAWSGGNWYF TGTGCCTGGAGTGGAGGGAACTGGTACTTC
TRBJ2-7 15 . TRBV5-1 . CASSFWRGGLYEQYF TGCGCCAGCAGCTTTTGGAGGGGGGGACTCTACGAGCAGTACTTC
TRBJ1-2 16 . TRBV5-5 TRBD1 CASSLFFRQGGSGYTF TGTGCCAGCAGCTTGTTTTTCAGACAGGGAGGAAGTGGCTACACCTTC
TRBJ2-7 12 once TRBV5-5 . CASSPSGWEQYF TGTGCCAGCAGCCCGTCGGGGTGGGAGCAGTACTTC
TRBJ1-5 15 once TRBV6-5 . CASSYSRQGHQPQHF TGTGCCAGCAGTTACTCTCGGCAGGGACACCAGCCCCAGCATTTT
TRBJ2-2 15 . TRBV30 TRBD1 CAWNPGQGGAGELFF TGTGCCTGGAACCCGGGACAGGGAGGCGCCGGGGAGCTGTTTTTT
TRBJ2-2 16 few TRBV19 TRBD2 CASRGVRLADTGELFF TGTGCCAGTAGAGGAGTAAGACTAGCGGACACCGGGGAGCTGTTTTTT
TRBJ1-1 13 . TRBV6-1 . CASSEALMSGAFF TGTGCCAGCAGTGAAGCGCTTATGTCCGGAGCTTTCTTT
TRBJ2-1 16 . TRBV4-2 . CASSQGEGGAYNEQFF TGTGCCAGCAGCCAAGGGGAGGGGGGGGCCTACAATGAGCAGTTCTTC
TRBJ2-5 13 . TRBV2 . CASMGGAQETQYF TGTGCCAGCATGGGGGGAGCACAAGAGACCCAGTACTTC
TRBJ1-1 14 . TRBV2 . CASSYLGGGAEAFF TGTGCCAGCAGTTACCTCGGGGGGGGCGCTGAAGCTTTCTTT
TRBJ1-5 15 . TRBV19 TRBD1 CASSPPLDRAQPQHF TGTGCCAGTAGTCCACCCCTAGACAGGGCACAGCCCCAGCATTTT
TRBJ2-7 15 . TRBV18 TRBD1 CASSPEGQGIYEQYF TGTGCCAGCTCACCAGAGGGACAGGGCATCTACGAGCAGTACTTC
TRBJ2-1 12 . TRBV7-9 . CASSLVIDEQFF TGTGCCAGCAGCTTAGTTATCGATGAGCAGTTCTTC
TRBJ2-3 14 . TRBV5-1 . CASTGGAGTDTQYF TGCGCCAGCACAGGCGGGGCGGGCACAGATACGCAGTATTTT
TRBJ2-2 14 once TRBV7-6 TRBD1 CASSLGQGSGELFF TGTGCCAGCAGCTTAGGACAGGGCTCCGGGGAGCTGTTTTTT
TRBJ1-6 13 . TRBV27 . CASSPDRNSPLHF TGTGCCAGCAGTCCCGACAGGAATTCACCCCTCCACTTT
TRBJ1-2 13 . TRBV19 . CASSVVAVYGYTF TGTGCCAGTAGTGTCGTCGCGGTCTATGGCTACACCTTC
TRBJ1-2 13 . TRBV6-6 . CASSLTGTGGYTF TGTGCCAGCAGTTTGACCGGAACAGGGGGCTACACCTTC
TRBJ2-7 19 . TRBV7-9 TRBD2 CASSFRQGPRLAGGDEQYF TGTGCCAGCAGCTTTAGACAGGGACCTAGACTAGCGGGAGGAGACGAGCAGTACTTC
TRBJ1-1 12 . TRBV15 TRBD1 CATGTANTEAFF TGTGCCACTGGGACAGCCAACACTGAAGCTTTCTTT
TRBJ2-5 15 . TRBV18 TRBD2 CASGKFSGPQETQYF TGTGCCAGCGGCAAGTTTAGCGGGCCACAAGAGACCCAGTACTTC
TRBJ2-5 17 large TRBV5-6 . CASSLWLAGSLKETQYF TGTGCCAGCAGCTTGTGGCTCGCGGGCTCATTAAAAGAGACCCAGTACTTC
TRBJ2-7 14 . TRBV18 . CASSPGHTPYEQYF TGTGCCAGCTCACCAGGGCACACCCCCTACGAGCAGTACTTC
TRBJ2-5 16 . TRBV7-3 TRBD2 CASSLSTSGSWETQYF TGTGCCAGCAGCTTAAGTACTAGCGGGAGTTGGGAGACCCAGTACTTC
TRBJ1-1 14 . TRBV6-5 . CASSWGGGGLEAFF TGTGCCAGCAGTTGGGGGGGCGGGGGACTTGAAGCTTTCTTT
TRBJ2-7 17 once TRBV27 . CASSYSVVGGIIYEQYF TGTGCCAGCAGTTATTCGGTCGTGGGAGGCATAATCTACGAGCAGTACTTC
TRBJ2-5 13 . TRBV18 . CASSPRQQETQYF TGTGCCAGCTCACCACGACAGCAAGAGACCCAGTACTTC
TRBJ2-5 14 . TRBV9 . CASSPTRSWETQYF TGTGCCAGCAGCCCGACCCGGAGTTGGGAGACCCAGTACTTC
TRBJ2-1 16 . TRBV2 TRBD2 CASSDPLAGDDNEQFF TGTGCCAGCAGTGACCCTTTAGCGGGAGACGACAATGAGCAGTTCTTC
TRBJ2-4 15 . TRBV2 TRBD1 CASSWTGGATNIQYF TGTGCCAGCAGTTGGACAGGGGGCGCTACAAACATTCAGTACTTC
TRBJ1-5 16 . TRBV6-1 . CASSEQGTRGNQPQHF TGTGCCAGCAGTGAACAGGGTACCAGGGGCAATCAGCCCCAGCATTTT